The 4 T cell receptor beta chains below all came from one sample that was sequenced in a study of T cells in Graves' hyperthyroidism and ophthalmopathy. Amplified regions were TCR beta CDR3 sequences from RNA transcripts. A set of HTBI primers served as the primers for a first-round RT-PCR of the TCR CDR3. In TCRdb, the multiplex PCR reads were re-called with MiXCR into one record per CDR3 protein. The table lists hundreds of thousands of distinct CDR3 sequences, more than 14% of them singletons. Sample: blood. All receptors derive from a woman aged 50 to 60 with Graves' ophthalmopathy.

This clonotype was seen at least ten times. The gene calls are TRBV7-2 and TRBJ2-1; D not resolved. The length of the CDR3 is 15 residues. Germline V gene lookup returns CDR1 SGHTA and CDR2 FQGNSA. The ends were cut back, 0 bases at V and 8 bases at J, with 14 bases in the middle. The CDR3 spells CASSLASSPGHEQFF. The CDR3 DNA is TGTGCCAGCAGCTTAGCGTCATCCCCGGGCCATGAGCAGTTCTTC.

The sample holds a few counts of this clonotype. The gene calls are TRBV28 and TRBJ2-4; the match to TRBD2 covers 13 bases. This CDR3 region has 18 residues. Unmatched junction bases numbered 7, after V lost 4 bases and J lost 1 base. Per germline, CDR1 MDHEN and CDR2 SYDVKM. The CDR3 region has the DNA TGTGCCAGCAGTTCCGCGACTAGCGGGGGGTTGGCCAAAAACATTCAGTACTTC. Translation: CASSSATSGGLAKNIQYF.

A few counts support this clonotype. J is TRBJ2-1 and V is TRBV5-4, with 8 bases identical to TRBD1. The CDR3 is 16 amino acids. V lost 0 bases to trimming and J lost 5 bases; unmatched junction nucleotides: 7. The germline gives CDR1 SGHNT, CDR2 YYREEE (reference sequence). The CDR3 region is CASSLGQGKSHNEQFF. The CDR3 bases are TGTGCCAGCAGCTTGGGACAGGGGAAATCGCACAATGAGCAGTTCTTC.

This clonotype showed up many times. The chain is built from TRBV12-5 and TRBJ2-7; D gene unclear. This CDR3 comprises 17 residues. Germline V gene sequence: CDR1 LGHNT, CDR2 FRNRAP. V was clipped by 2 bases and J by 6 bases, with 23 bases between them. DNA of the CDR3: TGTGCTAGTGGTTTGAACCCAGGTGGGCGAAAACCTATCGAGCAGTACTTC. Translation gives CASGLNPGGRKPIEQYF.